This TCR beta chain appears in the sequencing data of a study of vaccination and CD4 T cells after COVID-19. Looking at the study overall: Convalescent individuals numbered four females and six males, two being Hispanic. The study collected post-vaccine samples a median about 72 days after dose two, with a range of 14 to 241.

Study observations and caveats: Median SARS-CoV-2-reactive clonotype numbers went up from roughly 21 to 40, but not significantly.

The germline gives CDR1 DFQATT, CDR2 SNEGSKA (reference sequence). The V gene end was trimmed by 3 bases and the J gene end by 4 bases; junction bases not matched to a gene: 5. CDR3 length equals 14 residues. Specified treatment: roughly 11-day PBMC culture with coronavirus spike peptide pools or control peptides (ViraFEST assay). There are a few counts of this clonotype. Its antigen is not known. CD4+ T cells that had been cultured provided DNA sequenced with the Oncomine TCR Beta short-read assay. Researchers extracted genomic DNA from CD4+ T cells that had been cultured. TCRdb reprocessed the PCR reads via MiXCR and lists one record per CDR3 protein. The table includes 10,000 to 13,000 distinct CDR3 sequences, around 59% detected once.

Material: CD4+ T cells from blood, cultured in vitro. The receptor was isolated from a human donor who had recovered from COVID-19. J is TRBJ2-5 and V is TRBV20-1, with TRBD1 matching over 10 bases. CDR3 DNA: TGCAGTGCTAGCAAACGGGACAGGGGAGAGACCCAGTACTTC. Translation gives CSASKRDRGETQYF.